The 2 T cell receptor beta chains reported below all come from one sample, sequenced in a study of T cells in Graves' hyperthyroidism and ophthalmopathy. RNA transcripts gave rise to amplified TCR beta CDR3 regions. Using the HTBI primer set, a first-round RT-PCR was run on the TCR CDR3. TCRdb re-analysed the multiplex PCR reads in MiXCR, keeping a single row per CDR3 protein. The top ten hold more than 20% of the sample, which has roughly 380,000 distinct CDR3 sequences, approximately 13% seen once. The material sequenced was blood. Receptors originate from a man under 40 with Graves' hyperthyroidism that later progressed to Graves' ophthalmopathy.

This clonotype was counted between two and nine times. This chain joins TRBV6-1 and TRBJ1-5, with 9 positions matching TRBD1. V was clipped by 5 bases and J by 6 bases; unmatched bases: 8. The germline V gene encodes CDR1 MNHNS and CDR2 SASEGT. The CDR3 extends over 15 amino acids. CDR3 amino acids: CASSSTGGWGQPQHF. Written as DNA, the CDR3 is TGTGCCAGCAGTTCAACAGGGGGCTGGGGTCAGCCCCAGCATTTT.

This clonotype showed up many times. The chain is built from TRBV2 and TRBJ1-5, with TRBD1 matching 8 bases. CDR3 length equals 15 residues. Germline assignment: CDR1 SNHLY and CDR2 FYNNEI. J was trimmed by 7 bases and V by 2 bases; bases with no gene match: 7. The CDR3 DNA reads TGTGCCAGCAGTGAACAGGGGGCTGTGGGACAGCCCCAGCATTTT. The encoded protein is CASSEQGAVGQPQHF.